This T cell receptor (beta chain) was found in a study of early T cells in non-severe SARS-CoV-2 infection. Study-wide background: Sequenced bulk RNA came from whole blood that was unsorted, and chains were unpaired.

The V and J ends lost 2 bases and 2 bases, in that order; junction bases with no gene match: 6. The CDR3 spans 15 residues. Germline lookup yields CDR1 GTSNPN and CDR2 SVGIG (reference sequence). Separate cDNA molecules each had unique molecular identifiers attached to them. TCRdb reprocessed the 5' RACE reads with MiXCR, giving one entry per CDR3 protein. The sample consists of 70,000 or so distinct CDR3 sequences, less than 15% of them appearing once. This clonotype appeared many times. Its antigen remains unidentified. Study observations and caveats: VDJdb matches were skewed toward anti-spike CD8 T cell responses.

This TCR came from an adult who was a healthcare worker with PCR-confirmed SARS-CoV-2 infection or an uninfected control (not recorded which). The chain combines TRBV30 with TRBJ1-5, with TRBD1 matching over 7 bases. Sequenced input: whole blood. CDR3 DNA sequence: TGTGCCTGGAGTTTCGACAGGGTGCGCAATCAGCCCCAGCATTTT. It yields the protein CAWSFDRVRNQPQHF.